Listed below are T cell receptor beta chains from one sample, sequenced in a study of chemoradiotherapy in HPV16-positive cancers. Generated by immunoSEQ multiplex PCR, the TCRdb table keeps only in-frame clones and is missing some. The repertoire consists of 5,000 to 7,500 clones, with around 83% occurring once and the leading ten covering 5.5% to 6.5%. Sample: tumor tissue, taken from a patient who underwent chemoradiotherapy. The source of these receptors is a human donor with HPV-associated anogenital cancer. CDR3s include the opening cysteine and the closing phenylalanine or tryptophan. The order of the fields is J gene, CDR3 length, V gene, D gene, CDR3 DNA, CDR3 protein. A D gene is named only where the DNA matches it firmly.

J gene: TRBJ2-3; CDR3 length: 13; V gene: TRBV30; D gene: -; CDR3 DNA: TGTGCCTGGAGAAGGAACCCCGCGGATACGCAGTATTTT; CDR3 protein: CAWRRNPADTQYF
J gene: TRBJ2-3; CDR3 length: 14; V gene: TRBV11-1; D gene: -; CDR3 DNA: TGTGCCAGCAGCTTAGGGGTTGGCACAGATACGCAGTATTTT; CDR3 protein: CASSLGVGTDTQYF
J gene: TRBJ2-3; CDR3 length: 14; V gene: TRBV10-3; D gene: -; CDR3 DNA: TGTGCCATCAGCGAAAGTGGGGGACCAGATACGCAGTATTTT; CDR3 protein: CAISESGGPDTQYF
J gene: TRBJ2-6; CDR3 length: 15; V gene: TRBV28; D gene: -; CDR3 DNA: TGTGCCAGCAGTCCCCAGGGCACTGGGGCCAACGTCCTGACTTTC; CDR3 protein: CASSPQGTGANVLTF
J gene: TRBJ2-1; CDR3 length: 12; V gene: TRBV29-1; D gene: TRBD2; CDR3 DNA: TGCAGCGTTAGCGGGGGGGGCAATGAGCAGTTCTTC; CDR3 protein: CSVSGGGNEQFF
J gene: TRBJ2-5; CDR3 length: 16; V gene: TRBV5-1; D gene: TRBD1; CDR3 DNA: TGCGCCAGCAGCTTGGCAGGAGACAGGGGGAGGGAGACCCAGTACTTC; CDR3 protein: CASSLAGDRGRETQYF
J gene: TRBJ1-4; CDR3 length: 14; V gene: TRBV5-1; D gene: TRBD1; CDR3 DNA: TGCGCCAGCAGCTCCCGGACAGGCTGGGAAAAACTGTTTTTT; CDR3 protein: CASSSRTGWEKLFF
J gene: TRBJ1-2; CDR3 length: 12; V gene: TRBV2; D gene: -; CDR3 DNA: TGTGCCAGCAGTGCGGGGGGTCCTGGCTACACCTTC; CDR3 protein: CASSAGGPGYTF
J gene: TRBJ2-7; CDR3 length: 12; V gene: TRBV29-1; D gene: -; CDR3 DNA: TGCAGCGTTGAAGGCAGCGCCTACGAGCAGTACTTC; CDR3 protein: CSVEGSAYEQYF
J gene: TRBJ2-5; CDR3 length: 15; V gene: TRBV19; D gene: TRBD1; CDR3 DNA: TGTGCCAGTAGTATCAACGGACAGGGCGGGGAGACCCAGTACTTC; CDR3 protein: CASSINGQGGETQYF